This entry lists 21 T cell receptor beta chains sequenced from one sample in a study of neurological immune-mediated disorders (dated by TCRdb to between 2018 and 2020). Libraries were prepared through 5' RACE. The instrument was an Illumina HiSeq 2500. TCRdb ran its own pipeline on the public reads, namely fastp trimming at Q25 and MiXCR clone calling, and kept in-frame beta chains. For every CDR3 protein sequence, its rows merge into one entry that carries the most common genes and DNA. The sample table holds 66,000 or so distinct CDR3 sequences, of which under 3.5% were seen once. About 3.5% of the sample goes to the ten largest clones. Sequences were obtained from PBMCs. The receptor source for this set is a man aged 35 to 55 with multiple sclerosis.

This clonotype was picked up many times. The J gene is TRBJ2-3, the V gene TRBV20-1, with D tentatively TRBD1 or TRBD2 (6 bases each). V was shortened by 5 bases and J by 2 bases, with 14 bases between the two germline ends. Germline CDR1 DFQATT, CDR2 SNEGSKA (reference sequence). The CDR3 runs 14 residues. The CDR3 loop reads CSAGGRGDTDTQYF. In nucleotides, the CDR3 is TGCAGTGCTGGGGGAAGGGGGGACACAGATACGCAGTATTTT.

This clonotype was seen repeatedly, ten times or more. The chain uses TRBV4-2 and TRBJ2-7; 8 nucleotides match TRBD1. The CDR3 runs 15 residues. Trimming cost V 1 base and J 4 bases; bases outside gene matches: 6. CDR1 is LGHNA and CDR2 is YNFKEQ in the germline V gene. Written as DNA, the CDR3 is TGTGCCAGCAGCCAAGGTACGGGACAGGTTTACGAGCAGTACTTC. It encodes CASSQGTGQVYEQYF.

There are many counts of this clonotype. The chain combines TRBV7-9 with TRBJ2-3; D unclear. Per the germline V gene, CDR1 is SEHNR and CDR2 is FQNEAQ (reference sequence). The CDR3 consists of 13 residues. V lost 3 bases and J lost 8, with 12 bases in between. This CDR3 reads CASSFAAEGTQYF. The DNA for the CDR3 is TGTGCCAGCAGCTTCGCGGCGGAAGGTACGCAGTATTTT.

In this sample, this clonotype turned up many times. The rearrangement joins TRBV29-1 to TRBJ2-5, with 8 bases aligning to TRBD1. This CDR3 region has 14 residues. Germline values: CDR1 SQVTM, CDR2 ANQGSEA. J lost 3 bases, V lost 1 base, and 4 bases had no gene match. CDR3 sequence: CSVEGRTGKETQYF. The CDR3 DNA reads TGCAGCGTTGAAGGTCGGACAGGGAAAGAGACCCAGTACTTC.

This clonotype has a count of ten or more. The chain couples TRBV5-1 to TRBJ2-1, with D perhaps matching TRBD1 (6 bases). The CDR3 runs 14 residues. The germline gives CDR1 SGHRS, CDR2 YFSETQ. Trimming took 2 bases from V and 6 from J, leaving 12 bases between them. The CDR3 bases are TGCGCCAGCAGCTTCCCGGGACAAATCAATGAGCAGTTCTTC. Translated: CASSFPGQINEQFF.

This clonotype was seen repeatedly, ten times or more. This chain links TRBV5-1 with TRBJ1-2, with 9 bases fitting TRBD1. This CDR3 region has 14 residues. Germline V gene data show CDR1 as SGHRS and CDR2 as YFSETQ. V was clipped by 0 bases and J by 3 bases; unmatched bases: 0. The CDR3 loop reads CASSLDRGHYGYTF. For the CDR3, the DNA is TGCGCCAGCAGCTTGGACAGGGGGCACTATGGCTACACCTTC. The full variable domain, in which reference TRBV5-1 and TRBJ1-2 provide the parts outside the CDR3, is KAGVTQTPRYLIKTRGQQVTLSCSPISGHRSVSWYQQTPGQGLQFLFEYFSETQRNKGNFPGRFSGRQFSNSRSEMNVSTLELGDSALYLCASSLDRGHYGYTFGSGTRLTVV.

This clonotype was found many times. V usage is TRBV24-1 and J usage is TRBJ1-1; D unclear. The CDR3 totals 15 residues. Germline-derived CDR1 and CDR2 are KGHDR and SFDVKD. Trimming stripped 4 bases from V and 6 bases from J, with 17 bases between. The CDR3 protein is CATSDPALSGSEAFF. The DNA of the CDR3 is TGTGCCACCAGTGACCCCGCCCTATCGGGTTCTGAAGCTTTCTTT.

This clonotype came up many times. This chain uses TRBV7-9 with TRBJ2-4; tentatively, D is TRBD2 (6 bases). V was clipped by 1 base and J by 4 bases, with 14 bases between them. Germline CDR1 and CDR2: SEHNR and FQNEAQ (reference sequence). The CDR3 consists of 16 residues. CDR3 sequence (DNA): TGTGCCAGCAGCTTAGGGTGGGGGGTTGAGAAAAACATTCAGTACTTC. Encoded protein: CASSLGWGVEKNIQYF.

This clonotype was seen many times. This chain links TRBV20-1 with TRBJ2-3, with a weak D call TRBD2 (6 bases). The germline gives CDR1 DFQATT, CDR2 SNEGSKA (reference sequence). The CDR3 contains 12 residues. CDR3 residues: CRAGPSTDTQYF. CDR3 in DNA: TGCAGGGCGGGACCGAGCACAGATACGCAGTATTTT.

The sample holds many counts of this clonotype. The chain is built from TRBV27 and TRBJ1-5, with TRBD1 matching 8 bases. V lost 6 bases to trimming and J lost 1 base; unmatched junction nucleotides: 2. The V gene's germline CDR1 is MNHEY and CDR2 SMNVEV (reference sequence). There are 14 residues in the CDR3. DNA of the CDR3: TGTGCCAGCAGCTGGGACAGGAGCAATCAGCCCCAGCATTTT. Protein product: CASSWDRSNQPQHF.

This clonotype was seen at least ten times. The chain combines TRBV5-1 with TRBJ2-7; perhaps TRBD1 as D (6 bases). CDR1 SGHRS and CDR2 YFSETQ come from the germline V gene. Trimming shortened V by 4 bases and J by 3 bases, and 11 bases separated the two germline ends. The CDR3 is 13 amino acids. CDR3: CASSPPGVYEQYF. The CDR3 DNA reads TGCGCCAGCAGCCCTCCAGGGGTCTACGAGCAGTACTTC.

This clonotype was observed many times. The chain has TRBV6-5 and TRBJ1-5; possible D gene TRBD1, 6 bases. Germline V lookup: CDR1 MNHEY, CDR2 SVGAGI. V lost 5 bases and J 4 bases, leaving 9 bases between the germline ends. The CDR3 extends over 13 amino acids. CDR3 in amino acids: CASSGQQNQPQHF. CDR3 DNA sequence: TGTGCCAGCAGTGGACAGCAGAATCAGCCCCAGCATTTT.

In this sample, this clonotype turned up many times. The chain uses TRBV20-1 and TRBJ2-2, with TRBD1 matching 9 bases. CDR1 and CDR2 from the germline V gene are DFQATT and SNEGSKA (reference sequence). CDR3 length: 14 residues. Trimming cost V 6 bases and J 2 bases; bases outside gene matches: 4. CDR3 amino acids: CSAKDRGNTGELFF. The CDR3 coding sequence is TGCAGTGCGAAGGACAGGGGTAACACCGGGGAGCTGTTTTTT.

There are many counts of this clonotype. The genes are TRBV7-9 and TRBJ1-1, with D uncertain. In germline, CDR1 is SEHNR, CDR2 FQNEAQ (reference sequence). The V gene lost 0 bases and the J gene lost 9 bases, with 8 bases spanning the gap. The CDR3 has 12 residues. CDR3 bases: TGTGCCAGCAGCTTAGCGCAGGAAAAAGCTTTCTTT. Translated: CASSLAQEKAFF.

In its sample, this clonotype was seen many times. The V gene is TRBV20-1, the J gene TRBJ2-1; 10 nucleotides agree with TRBD2. Trimming at V came to 4 bases and at J to 5 bases, leaving 2 bases not matched to a gene. The CDR3 has 13 residues. Germline CDR1 is DFQATT and CDR2 is SNEGSKA (reference sequence). The CDR3 sequence is CSAILAGDNEQFF. The CDR3 DNA reads TGCAGTGCTATCCTAGCGGGGGACAATGAGCAGTTCTTC.

In its sample, this clonotype was seen many times. This sequence joins TRBV12-3 or TRBV12-4 and TRBJ1-2; D perhaps matches TRBD1 (6 bases). The CDR3 spans 13 residues. Trimming removed 3 bases from V and 8 bases from J, with 13 bases in between. CDR3 in amino acids: CASSLTGARGYTF. DNA for the CDR3: TGTGCCAGCAGTTTGACGGGGGCGAGGGGCTACACCTTC.

Ten or more counts support this clonotype. The chain couples TRBV29-1 to TRBJ2-3; D perhaps matches TRBD2 (6 bases). The CDR3 covers 14 residues. The V and J ends lost 2 bases and 3 bases respectively, with 12 bases between them. Germline V gene data show CDR1 as SQVTM and CDR2 as ANQGSEA. The CDR3 sequence: CSVESVGGTDTQYF. CDR3 nucleotide sequence: TGCAGCGTTGAATCCGTGGGGGGAACAGATACGCAGTATTTT.

This clonotype occurred many times. The genes are TRBV25-1 and TRBJ2-1, with D possibly called TRBD1 or TRBD2 (5 bases each). The CDR3 runs to 15 residues. CDR1 is MGHDK, CDR2 SYGVNS, per germline. With 1 base removed from V and 7 bases from J, the gap between germline ends came to 14 bases. The CDR3: CASSESRGPGNEQFF. The CDR3 DNA follows: TGTGCCAGCAGTGAATCGAGGGGACCAGGTAATGAGCAGTTCTTC.

This clonotype has a count of ten or more. The chain combines TRBV7-2 with TRBJ1-2; 8 bases match TRBD1. Per the germline V gene, CDR1 is SGHTA and CDR2 is FQGNSA. Germline trimming cut 6 bases from V and 6 bases from J; bases unmatched to any gene: 6. This CDR3 region has 13 residues. The CDR3 bases are TGTGCCAGCAGACGGGCAGGGGGCGATGGCTACACCTTC. Its translation is CASRRAGGDGYTF.

The table lists this clonotype with many counts. This chain joins TRBV6-6 and TRBJ2-5; tentatively, D is TRBD1 or TRBD2 (5 bases each). The ends were cut back, 1 base at V and 5 bases at J, with 11 bases in the middle. Germline V gene sequence: CDR1 MNHNY, CDR2 SVGAGI (reference sequence). This CDR3 comprises 14 residues. The CDR3 sequence is CASSYFSGTETQYF. In DNA, the CDR3 is TGTGCCAGCAGTTACTTTTCCGGGACGGAGACCCAGTACTTC.

At least ten counts were recorded for this clonotype. At one boundary the junction diverges from the germline segment, which might be a read error. The chain joins TRBV5-1 to TRBJ2-2; a possible D gene is TRBD1 (6 bases). This CDR3 region has 15 residues. Germline V gene data show CDR1 as SGHRS and CDR2 as YFSETQ. CDR3 sequence (DNA): TGCGCCAACAGCCTAGGACAGACGAACACCGGGGAGCTGTTTTTT. Its protein is CANSLGQTNTGELFF.